Shown below are 7 T cell receptor beta chains from a single sample sequenced in a study of T-cell memory formation after mild COVID-19. TCRdb reprocessed the 5' RACE reads via MiXCR and lists one record per CDR3 protein. Here the sample spans hundreds of thousands of distinct CDR3 sequences, around a sixth being singletons. Sample: PBMCs or a T cell subset sorted from them (not recorded which). These receptors originate from an adult woman who had mild COVID-19 (a few samples of this study predate the infection). Cell type and time point are not known.

This clonotype was found once. The genes are TRBV9 and TRBJ2-7; tentatively, D is TRBD1 or TRBD2 (5 bases each). Trimming shortened V by 4 bases and J by 4 bases, and 18 bases separated the two germline ends. CDR3 size: 15 residues. CDR1 is SGDLS, CDR2 YYNGEE, per germline. CDR3 in DNA: TGTGCCAGCAGCTCGACGACCGGGACCCAATACGAGCAGTACTTC. It is translated as CASSSTTGTQYEQYF.

The chain employs TRBV2 and TRBJ2-3; 7 positions match TRBD1. This CDR3 has 16 amino acids. From germline, CDR1 is SNHLY and CDR2 FYNNEI. The J segment lost 0 bases and the V segment lost 6 bases, leaving 9 bases of the junction unmatched. This CDR3 reads CASSDGTVGSTDTQYF. In DNA form, the CDR3 reads TGTGCCAGCAGCGACGGGACAGTTGGAAGCACAGATACGCAGTATTTT. The variable domain in full, completed from reference TRBV2 and TRBJ2-3, reads EPEVTQTPSHQVTQMGQEVILRCVPISNHLYFYWYRQILGQKVEFLVSFYNNEISEKSEIFDDQFSVERPDGSNFTLKIRSTKLEDSAMYFCASSDGTVGSTDTQYFGPGTRLTVL.

The chain has TRBV5-1 and TRBJ1-2; TRBD1 aligns across 8 bases. CDR1 is SGHRS, CDR2 YFSETQ, per germline. There are 15 residues in the CDR3. J gave up 4 bases and V 4 bases, and 9 bases lay outside the gene matches. CDR3: CASSPDRGSVYGYTF. The CDR3, as DNA: TGCGCCAGCAGCCCCGACAGGGGTTCCGTCTATGGCTACACCTTC.

This sequence joins TRBV12-3 or TRBV12-4 and TRBJ1-2; D may be TRBD1 (5 bases). The CDR3 extends over 15 amino acids. Between the trimmed V and J ends, which lost 6 bases and 6 bases, there was a span of 20 bases. CDR3 region: CASSSSVRVGDGYTF. The CDR3, as DNA: TGTGCCAGCAGCTCCAGCGTCAGGGTCGGCGATGGCTACACCTTC.

V gene TRBV20-1 combines with J gene TRBJ1-2, with TRBD1 matching over 9 bases. With V trimmed by 6 bases and J by 10 bases, 9 bases remained unmatched. Germline-derived CDR1 and CDR2 are DFQATT and SNEGSKA (reference sequence). The CDR3 has 12 amino acids. The CDR3 bases are TGCAGTGCCCCGGACAGGGGCTTAGTCTACACCTTC. This translates into CSAPDRGLVYTF.

This chain links TRBV5-1 with TRBJ1-1; no clear D. The CDR3 has 15 amino acids. V was cut by 1 base and J by 1 base, with 11 bases left in between. Germline V gene sequence: CDR1 SGHRS, CDR2 YFSETQ. CDR3: CASSLNERRNTEAFF. The DNA of the CDR3 is TGCGCCAGCAGCTTGAATGAGAGACGGAACACTGAAGCTTTCTTT.

The J gene is TRBJ2-7, the V gene TRBV30; 8 positions agree with TRBD2. V lost 4 bases and J lost 3; bases outside the gene matches: 2. Germline V gene lookup returns CDR1 GTSNPN and CDR2 SVGIG (reference sequence). This CDR3 region has 12 residues. Here the CDR3 DNA reads TGTGCCTGGACTAGCGGGTTCTACGAGCAGTACTTC. Amino acid sequence: CAWTSGFYEQYF. The whole variable domain, filled in from reference TRBV30 and TRBJ2-7, reads SQTIHQWPATLVQPVGSPLSLECTVEGTSNPNLYWYRQAAGRGLQLLFYSVGIGQISSEVPQNLSASRPQDRQFILSSKKLLLSDSGFYLCAWTSGFYEQYFGPGTRLTVT.